This T cell receptor beta chain was sequenced for a study of shared clonotypes between healthy human individuals (dated by TCRdb to about 2020). About the investigation overall: The cohort comprised a couple of women and three men aged 18 to 49 years. Blood TCR repertoires of several healthy adults were deeply sequenced to estimate repertoire size and the extent of clonotype sharing between individuals. To increase sequencing depth and limit assay-specific biases, TCR repertoire library preparation and sequencing were carried out by different laboratories using diverse techniques. Between about 0.94 and 8.9 billion PBMCs per donor were obtained by leukapheresis. The paper as a whole reports these results and caveats: Pairwise subsampling indicated that sequencing depth was expected to affect the degree of clonotype sharing among donors. The genetic and exposure-history diversity represented was limited by the small number of donors. Only blood was sampled, and tissue TCR repertoires likely differ from those in blood.

Using the deep immunoSEQ assay, TCR CDR3 regions were amplified from genomic DNA by multiplex PCR. For each cell subset, the extracted genomic DNA was distributed evenly across all wells of several immunoSEQ 96-well plates, and each plate served as one replicate. For unsorted PBMC, 250 to 350 ng of genomic DNA, equivalent to about 30,000 T cell genomes, went into each replicate PCR. Ten immunoSEQ deep assay plates were used to sequence unsorted PBMC genomic DNA. Purified libraries were measured with a Qubit 3.0 fluorometer, size-checked on a Bioanalyzer 2100, and measured again with the KAPA Library Quantification kit. Every immunoSEQ 96-well plate was sequenced on a separate single-read 150-cycle Illumina NextSeq 550 flow cell. Per the source publication's procedure: Because only junctional sequences without quality scores were contained in the immunoSEQ output, filtering matching that applied to full-length reads could not be performed. Sequences were annotated with PyIR, a Python wrapper for IgBLAST v1.9, and V/J genes and CDR3 were assigned using IMGT germline references. Reads with weak V/J assignments (E-value above 1e-6), missing CDR3, stop codons, out-of-frame junctions, or ambiguous translated residues were removed. A V3J clonotype was defined by an identical inferred V gene, J gene, and CDR3 amino acid sequence. The percentage overlap between two repertoires was calculated by dividing the number of shared unique clonotypes by the size of the smaller repertoire. RTK rarefaction, the Chao1 estimator, and Recon v2.1 estimates of unobserved clonotypes were used to assess repertoire richness. TCRdb holds this immuneACCESS table with in-frame rearrangements only. Some clones are missing; in checked studies, unresolved V genes explain under half, and the rest has no known cause. From that table come the V and J calls and clone size; the DNA was used to work out D and trimming. The sample table contains 450,000 to 650,000 clones; only one count was recorded for roughly four fifths of them. The top ten clonotypes cover approximately 12% of the sample.

Healthy HIV-negative adults with no recently reported acute infections or vaccinations were included as donors. Every donor was a Caucasian adult residing in Nashville, Tennessee, USA. For unsorted samples, around 90 million PBMCs were counted, and genomic DNA was extracted using the QIAamp DNA Blood Mini kit. After blood collection by leukapheresis, PBMCs were isolated using Ficoll-Histopaque density gradient centrifugation and then cryopreserved in the vapor phase of liquid nitrogen. The germline V gene sets CDR1 to SGHTA and CDR2 to FQGTGA. Between the V and J ends, shortened by 0 bases and 6 bases respectively, the junction contains 7 bases. Counted from cysteine to phenylalanine, this CDR3 has 13 amino acids. CDR3 DNA is the only sequence kept; it has 39 bases, read in frame from the first base. As for this clone: What this receptor recognizes is not known. No much larger clonotype is one base removed from it; base qualities were not supplied.

The clonotype comes from a woman aged 40 to 50 in good health. Some clones in this sample may be carry-over from other donors' samples. The specimen sequenced was PBMCs. Recombination connected TRBV7-3 to TRBJ2-3; possibly the D gene is TRBD1, per 5 matching bases. Read as DNA, the sequence is TGTGCCAGCAGCTTAACAGGGGCGGATACGCAGTATTTT. This translates into CASSLTGADTQYF.